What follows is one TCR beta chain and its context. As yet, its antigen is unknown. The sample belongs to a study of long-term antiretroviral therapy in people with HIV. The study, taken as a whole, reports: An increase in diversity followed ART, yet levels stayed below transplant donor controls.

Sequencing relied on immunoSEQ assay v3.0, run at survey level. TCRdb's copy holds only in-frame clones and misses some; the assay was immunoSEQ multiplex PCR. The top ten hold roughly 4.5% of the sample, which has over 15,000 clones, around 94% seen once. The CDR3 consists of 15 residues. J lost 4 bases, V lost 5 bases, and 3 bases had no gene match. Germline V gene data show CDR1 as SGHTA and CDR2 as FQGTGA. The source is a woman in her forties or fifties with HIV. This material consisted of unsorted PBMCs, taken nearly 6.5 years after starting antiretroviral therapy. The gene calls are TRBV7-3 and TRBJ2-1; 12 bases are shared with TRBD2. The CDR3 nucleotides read TGTGCCAGCAGCCCGGGACTAGCGGGTTACAATGAGCAGTTCTTC. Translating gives CASSPGLAGYNEQFF.